One T cell receptor beta chain is described in this entry. Its antigen is currently not known. No much larger clone exists at a distance of one base, and base qualities are not known. This CDR3 is also generated by other DNA sequences in the sample. The CDR3 runs 13 residues from the cysteine to the phenylalanine. Only the CDR3 portion is preserved as DNA: 39 bases, with reading frame beginning at the first base. Trimming takes 2 bases from V and 2 bases from J, and the germline ends sit 6 bases apart. Taken from the germline V gene, the CDR1 and CDR2 loops are MDHEN and SYDVKM. The data were taken from a study of blood T cell repertoires in COVID-19 (dated by TCRdb to the early 2020s). Concerning the study at large: Samples from collaborators originated in the United States, Italy and Spain and spanned both the acute and convalescent phases of COVID-19. The samples were drawn from two sources: the first 160 participants of the ongoing ImmuneRACE study, and 1,000 to 1,500 subjects contributed by 6 global collaborators. The material from the prospective study consisted of cDNA or gDNA derived from T cells, B-cell-depleted T cells, or PBMCs. Deeply sampled blood TCRbeta repertoires from subjects exposed to, actively infected with, or recovered from COVID-19 were included in the dataset. The repertoires were released in a freely available public database meant as a resource for research on the immune response to SARS-CoV-2. Sample metadata almost always included a de-identified subject ID, COVID-19 status, age in years and sex. Where HLA class I and class II types were available, the types were taken from metadata supplied by the sample provider, not from assay-based typing. What the study reported, not specific to this receptor: How much clinical and demographic metadata was included differed by source and by participant, and the metadata was provided uncurated.

Participants in the prospective study were enrolled through a virtual design, were aged 18 to 89 years, and lived in approximately 24 United States geographic areas. In the prospective study, cohorts were assigned on the basis of participant-reported clinical history obtained from a screening survey and a study questionnaire. Exposed participants had been in contact, within 2 weeks of entering the study, with a person who had a PCR-confirmed or clinician-diagnosed case of COVID-19. Each participant in the prospective study had whole blood, serum and a nasopharyngeal or oropharyngeal swab collected by mobile phlebotomists. Additional blood draws and questionnaires over an approximately two-month period could optionally be provided by prospective study participants. Prospective study blood samples were shipped either frozen or at room temperature before DNA extraction. The immunoSEQ Assay, a bias-controlled multiplex PCR, was used to amplify TCRbeta CDR3 regions from genomic DNA. Concerning the study's data processing: The number of nucleated cells in each sample was estimated from the amplification of reference gene primers within the assay. To quantify the absolute abundance of each unique TCRbeta CDR3 rearrangement, sequence reads were collapsed and filtered. For each sample, productive Simpson clonality was calculated as the square root of Simpson's diversity index across productive rearrangements. This immuneACCESS table, as held by TCRdb, lists in-frame sequences with V and J called but not all clones. Of the missing ones, under half trace to an unresolved V gene in checked studies; the others have no known cause. The V and J calls and clone size come from that table; D and trimming were worked out from the DNA. This sample holds some 290,000 clones; 90% to 95% were observed only once. Clones ranked in the top ten supply around 3.9% of the sample.

The chain links TRBV28 with TRBJ1-2, with the D gene call left open. The sample taken for sequencing was PBMCs or T cells enriched from blood (not recorded which). The sequence was obtained from a woman in her 30s who had been exposed to COVID-19. The nucleotide sequence is given as TGTGCCAGCAGTTTAGGCCAGAACTATGGCTACACCTTC. Its amino acids are CASSLGQNYGYTF.